The entry below describes one T cell receptor beta chain. The data are from a study of blood T cell repertoires in COVID-19. Whole-study context: The United States, Italy and Spain were the sources of the acute and convalescent COVID-19 samples. PBMCs, B-cell-depleted T cells, or T cells were the source of the cDNA or gDNA that made up the material.

As processed by the authors: By means of reference gene primer amplification, nucleated cell counts were estimated. Profiled with immunoSEQ multiplex PCR; TCRdb holds only in-frame clones, not every one. That table supplies the V and J calls and clone size; D and trimming were determined from the DNA. Of 240,000 or so clones detected, 82% appear once; the ten largest clones hold under 15%. Trimming removed 3 bases from V and 3 bases from J; junction bases left unmatched: 4. Per the germline V gene, CDR1 is KGHSH and CDR2 is LQKENI. The CDR3 length is 15 residues. The receptor's source is a woman aged 60-75 years with active or convalescent COVID-19. V is TRBV18 and J is TRBJ2-1, with 8 bases lining up with TRBD2. Sequenced: peripheral blood. CDR3 sequence reads: CASSPPGLDYNEQFF. The CDR3 DNA reads as TGTGCCAGCTCACCGCCGGGACTAGACTACAATGAGCAGTTCTTC.